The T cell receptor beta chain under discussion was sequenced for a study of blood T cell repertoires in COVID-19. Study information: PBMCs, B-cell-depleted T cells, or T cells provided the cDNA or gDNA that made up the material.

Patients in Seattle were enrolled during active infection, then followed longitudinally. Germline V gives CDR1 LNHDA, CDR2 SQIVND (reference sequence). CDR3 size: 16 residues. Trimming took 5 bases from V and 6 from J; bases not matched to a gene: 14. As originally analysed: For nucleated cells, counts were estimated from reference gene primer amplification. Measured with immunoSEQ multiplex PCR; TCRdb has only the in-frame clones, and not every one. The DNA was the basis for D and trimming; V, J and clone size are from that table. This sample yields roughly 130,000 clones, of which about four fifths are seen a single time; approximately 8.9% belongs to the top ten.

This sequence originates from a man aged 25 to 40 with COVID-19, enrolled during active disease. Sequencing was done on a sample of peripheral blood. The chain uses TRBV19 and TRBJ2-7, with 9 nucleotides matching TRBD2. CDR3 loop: CASSARSGTSFAEQYF. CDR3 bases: TGTGCCAGTAGTGCCAGATCCGGGACTAGCTTCGCCGAGCAGTACTTC.